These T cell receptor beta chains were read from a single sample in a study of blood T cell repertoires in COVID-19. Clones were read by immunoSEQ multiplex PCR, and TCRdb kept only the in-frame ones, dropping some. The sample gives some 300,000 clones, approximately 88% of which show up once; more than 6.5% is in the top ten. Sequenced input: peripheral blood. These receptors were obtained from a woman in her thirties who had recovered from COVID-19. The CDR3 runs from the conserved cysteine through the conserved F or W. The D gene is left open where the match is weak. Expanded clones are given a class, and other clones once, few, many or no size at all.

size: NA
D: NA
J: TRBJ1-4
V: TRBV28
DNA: TGTGCCAGCACTAGCGCGGGTAACGAAAAACTGTTTTTT
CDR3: CASTSAGNEKLFF

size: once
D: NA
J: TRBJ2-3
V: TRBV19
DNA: TGTGCCAGTAGTCGTGATTCGAGGGATACGCAGTATTTT
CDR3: CASSRDSRDTQYF

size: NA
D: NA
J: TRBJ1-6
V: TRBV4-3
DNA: TGCGCCAGCAGCCAAGAGCCCCGACGGCGGGGGGCTCGGTCACCCCTCCACTTT
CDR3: CASSQEPRRRGARSPLHF

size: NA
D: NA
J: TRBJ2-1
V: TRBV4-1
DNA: TGCGCCAGCAGCCCCACCGCTTCGAGGAATCGGGACAATGAGCAGTTCTTC
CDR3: CASSPTASRNRDNEQFF

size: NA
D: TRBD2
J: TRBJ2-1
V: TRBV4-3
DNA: TGCGCCAGCAGCCAAGATGAACGACTAGCGGAGAGCTCCTACAATGAGCAGTTCTTC
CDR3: CASSQDERLAESSYNEQFF

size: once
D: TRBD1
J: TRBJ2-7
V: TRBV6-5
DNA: TGTGCCAGCAGTTACTCGACAGGGGGCTCCTACGAGCAGTACTTC
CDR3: CASSYSTGGSYEQYF

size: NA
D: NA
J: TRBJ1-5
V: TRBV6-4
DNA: TGTGCCAGCAGTGACTCGACCGGGTCCCTAGGGCCCCAGCATTTT
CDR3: CASSDSTGSLGPQHF

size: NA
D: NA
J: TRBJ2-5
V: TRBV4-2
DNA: TGTGCCAGCAGCCAAGGGTACGGTCAGGGCCCGACGGTGGAGACCCAGTACTTC
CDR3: CASSQGYGQGPTVETQYF

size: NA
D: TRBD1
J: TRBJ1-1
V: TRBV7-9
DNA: TGTGCCAGCAGCCCGACAGGGCTAGTAACTGAAGCTTTCTTT
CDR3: CASSPTGLVTEAFF

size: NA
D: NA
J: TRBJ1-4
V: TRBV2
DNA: TGTGCCAGCAACGCGAGAAGAGCTAATGAAAAACTGTTTTTT
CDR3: CASNARRANEKLFF

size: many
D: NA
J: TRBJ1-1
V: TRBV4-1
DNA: TGCGCCAGCAGCCACGCTCAACGGTACACTGAAGCTTTCTTT
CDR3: CASSHAQRYTEAFF

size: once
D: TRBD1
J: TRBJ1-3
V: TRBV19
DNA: TGTGCCAGTAGTCGACTGGACAGGTCTGGAAACACCATATATTTT
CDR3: CASSRLDRSGNTIYF

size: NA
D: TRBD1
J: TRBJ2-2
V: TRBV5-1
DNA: TGCGCCAGCAGCTTGGGGGGACAGGGATGGAACACCGGGGAGCTGTTTTTT
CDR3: CASSLGGQGWNTGELFF

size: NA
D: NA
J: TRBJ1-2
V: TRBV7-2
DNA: TGTGCCAGCAGCCCAGTGGCAGGGATCTCTGGCTACACCTTC
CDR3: CASSPVAGISGYTF

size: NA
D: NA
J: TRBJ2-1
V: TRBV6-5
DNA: TGTGCCAGCAGCTCCGGCGGGCGGCAGTTCTTC
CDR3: CASSSGGRQFF

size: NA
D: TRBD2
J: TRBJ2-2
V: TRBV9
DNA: TGTGCCAGCAGCGTGCGGGGGGGCACCGGGGAGCTGTTTTTT
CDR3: CASSVRGGTGELFF

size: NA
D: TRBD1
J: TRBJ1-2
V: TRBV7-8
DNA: TGTGCCAGCAGCATACGACAGGGCGATGGCTACACCTTC
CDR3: CASSIRQGDGYTF

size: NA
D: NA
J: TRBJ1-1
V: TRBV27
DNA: TGTGCCAGCAGTACCCTGAGGAACACTGAAGCTTTCTTT
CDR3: CASSTLRNTEAFF

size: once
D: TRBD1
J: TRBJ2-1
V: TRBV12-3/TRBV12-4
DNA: TGTGCCAGCAGTTCGGACAGGTACAATGAGCAGTTCTTC
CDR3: CASSSDRYNEQFF

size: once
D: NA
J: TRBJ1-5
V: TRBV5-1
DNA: TGCGCCAGCAGCCCGGGACTTCCTAATCGCAATCAGCCCCAGCATTTT
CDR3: CASSPGLPNRNQPQHF

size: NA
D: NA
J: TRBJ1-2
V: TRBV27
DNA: TGTGCCAGCAGTTGGTCACAGCTATTCCCCTATGGCTACACCTTC
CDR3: CASSWSQLFPYGYTF

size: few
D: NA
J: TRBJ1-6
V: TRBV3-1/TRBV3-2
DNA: TGTGCCAGCAGCCAACTTAGCCGTGAGTCACCCCTCCACTTT
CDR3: CASSQLSRESPLHF

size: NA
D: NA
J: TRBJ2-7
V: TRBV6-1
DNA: TGTGCCAGCAGTGAAGTTACAGGACGGGAGCAGTACTTC
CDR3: CASSEVTGREQYF

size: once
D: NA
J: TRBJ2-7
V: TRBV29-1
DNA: TGCAGCGTTGCCCGCAGTCCCCTCTACGAGCAGTACTTC
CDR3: CSVARSPLYEQYF

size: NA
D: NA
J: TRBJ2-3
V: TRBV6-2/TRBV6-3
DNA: TGTGCCAGCAGTTACTCGACCCTAACGGGACATTTGAGCGCAGATACGCAGTATTTT
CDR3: CASSYSTLTGHLSADTQYF

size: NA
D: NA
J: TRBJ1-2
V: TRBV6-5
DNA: TGTGCCAGCAGTTCTGACAGGTCTCGGGATGGCTACACCTTC
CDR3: CASSSDRSRDGYTF

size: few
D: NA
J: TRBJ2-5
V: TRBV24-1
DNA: TGTGCCACCAGGGACAGTCGCCAAGAGACCCAGTACTTC
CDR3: CATRDSRQETQYF

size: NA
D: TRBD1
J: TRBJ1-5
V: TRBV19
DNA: TGTGCCAGTAAACGAACTGGGACAGGGGGCCTTAGCAATCAGCCCCAGCATTTT
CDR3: CASKRTGTGGLSNQPQHF

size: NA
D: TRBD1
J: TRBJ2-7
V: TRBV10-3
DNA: TGTGCCATCAGCCCGGGACAGGGGGATTGGTACGAGCAGTACTTC
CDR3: CAISPGQGDWYEQYF

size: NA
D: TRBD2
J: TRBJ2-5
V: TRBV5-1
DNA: TGCGCCAGCAGCTTGGCCCCGACTAGCGGGGTCGAGACCCAGTACTTC
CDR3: CASSLAPTSGVETQYF

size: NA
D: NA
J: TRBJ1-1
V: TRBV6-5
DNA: TGTGCCAGCAGTTACTCGAGATGGGGGGGGAACACTGAAGCTTTCTTT
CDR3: CASSYSRWGGNTEAFF

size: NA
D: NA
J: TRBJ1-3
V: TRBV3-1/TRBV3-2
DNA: TGTGCCAGCAGCCCCCGGGGGGACAACTCTGGAAACACCATATATTTT
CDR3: CASSPRGDNSGNTIYF

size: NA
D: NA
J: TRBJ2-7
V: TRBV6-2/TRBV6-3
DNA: TGTGCCAGCAGTTCCCCCGGACACATCTCCTACGAGCAGTACTTC
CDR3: CASSSPGHISYEQYF

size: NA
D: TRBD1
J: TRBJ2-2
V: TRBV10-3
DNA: TGTGCCATCAGAGGGGACAGGATCTCCGGGGAGCTGTTTTTT
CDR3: CAIRGDRISGELFF

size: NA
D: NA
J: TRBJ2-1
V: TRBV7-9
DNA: TGTGCCAGCAGTCCGGGCCAGGGGCGGGATGAGCAGTTCTTC
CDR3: CASSPGQGRDEQFF

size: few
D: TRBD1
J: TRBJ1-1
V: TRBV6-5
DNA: TGTGCCAGCAGTTCGACAGGGAGCACTGAAGCTTTCTTT
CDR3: CASSSTGSTEAFF

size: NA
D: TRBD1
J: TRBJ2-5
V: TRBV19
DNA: TGTGCCAGTAGTGCGACAGAGACAGGGGGCGAGACCCAGTACTTC
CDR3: CASSATETGGETQYF

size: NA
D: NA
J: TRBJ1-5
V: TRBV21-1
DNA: TGTGCCAGCAGCAAAGGGGTTAAGGGACAGCGAAATCAGCCCCAGCATTTT
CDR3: CASSKGVKGQRNQPQHF

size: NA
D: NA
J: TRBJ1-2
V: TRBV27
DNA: TGTGCCAGCAGCAATGACAGGCTCTATGGCTACACCTTC
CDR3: CASSNDRLYGYTF

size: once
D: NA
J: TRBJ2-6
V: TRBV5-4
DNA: TGTGCCAGCAGAGCCAGATTGGCGGGGGCCACCTCTGGGGCCAACGTCCTGACTTTC
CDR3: CASRARLAGATSGANVLTF

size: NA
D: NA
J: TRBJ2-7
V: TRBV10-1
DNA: TGCGCCAGAAATATCCGCGGACACCACTCCTACGAGCAGTACTTC
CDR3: CARNIRGHHSYEQYF

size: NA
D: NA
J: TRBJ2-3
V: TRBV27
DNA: TGTGCCAGCAGTCCTCAGGTTGGGCTTGATACGCAGTATTTT
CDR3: CASSPQVGLDTQYF

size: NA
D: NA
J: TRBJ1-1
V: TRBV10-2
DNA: TGCGCCAGCCAGGGAGGAGGAACTGAAGCTTTCTTT
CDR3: CASQGGGTEAFF

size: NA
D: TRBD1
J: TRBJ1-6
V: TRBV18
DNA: TGTGCCAGCGCAACTCAGGGGGGAGTAGGATCACCCCTCCACTTT
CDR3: CASATQGGVGSPLHF

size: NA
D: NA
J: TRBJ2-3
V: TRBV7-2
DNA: TGTGCCAGCAGCCCTGTCTACAGCACAGATACGCAGTATTTT
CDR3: CASSPVYSTDTQYF

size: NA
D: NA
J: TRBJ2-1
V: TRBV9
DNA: TGTGCCAGCAGCGGCGGGTGGAAGGGTGGGAATGAGCAGTTCTTC
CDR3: CASSGGWKGGNEQFF